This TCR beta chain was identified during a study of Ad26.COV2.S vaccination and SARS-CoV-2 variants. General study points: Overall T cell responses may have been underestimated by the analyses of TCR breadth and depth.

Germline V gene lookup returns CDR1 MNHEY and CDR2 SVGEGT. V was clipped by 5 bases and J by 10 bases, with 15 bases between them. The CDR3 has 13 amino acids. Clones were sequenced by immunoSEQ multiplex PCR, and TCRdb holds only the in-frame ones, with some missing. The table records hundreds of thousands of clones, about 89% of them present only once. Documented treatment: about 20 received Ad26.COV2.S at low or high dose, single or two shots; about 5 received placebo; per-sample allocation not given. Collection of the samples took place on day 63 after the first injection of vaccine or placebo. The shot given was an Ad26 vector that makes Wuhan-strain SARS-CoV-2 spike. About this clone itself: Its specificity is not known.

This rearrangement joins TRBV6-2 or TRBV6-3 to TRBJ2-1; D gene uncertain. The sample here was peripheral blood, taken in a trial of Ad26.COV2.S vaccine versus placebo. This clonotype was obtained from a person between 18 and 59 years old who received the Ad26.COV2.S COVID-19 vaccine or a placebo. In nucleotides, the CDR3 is TGTGCCAGCAGTCCCCAAATCCTAGGAGAGCAGTTCTTC. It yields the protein CASSPQILGEQFF.